This T cell receptor (beta chain) was retrieved from a study of blood T cell repertoires in COVID-19. Study context: The United States, Italy and Spain provided the acute and convalescent COVID-19 samples.

Method: immunoSEQ multiplex PCR; TCRdb's copy keeps in-frame clones and lacks some. The sample records some 360,000 clones, approximately 87% being singletons. Trimming pared 6 bases from V and 7 bases from J, leaving 20 bases between. The CDR3 contains 16 residues. CDR1 and CDR2 (germline): SGHRS, YFSETQ. The genes are TRBV5-1 and TRBJ1-6, with D perhaps matching TRBD1 (5 bases). The sample taken for sequencing was peripheral blood. The receptor was derived from a woman aged 55-75 years with COVID-19, enrolled during active disease. This chain's CDR3 is CASTGGGVDGNSPLHF. In DNA form, the CDR3 reads TGCGCCAGCACCGGGGGTGGAGTCGACGGGAATTCACCCCTCCACTTT.